This note documents a single T cell receptor (beta chain) sequence. Time point: baseline pretreatment blood. Sample treatment: 15 Gy SBRT to primary tumor, nephrectomy 4 weeks later. The record originates from a study of radiation and T cells in renal cell carcinoma. About the study: Nephrectomy followed 15 Gy stereotactic body radiation by 4 weeks.

Trimming took 3 bases from V and 5 from J, leaving 12 bases between them. Germline V lookup: CDR1 ENHRY, CDR2 SYGVKD. The CDR3 extends over 14 amino acids. Produced via immunoSEQ multiplex PCR; TCRdb's table is partial and in-frame only. The table lists approximately 140,000 clones, about 87% of them singletons, with about 4% in the top ten. The receptor's source is a woman in her 70s with renal cell carcinoma. V and J are TRBV10-3 and TRBJ2-3, with D perhaps given as TRBD1 or TRBD2 (5 bases each). This specimen consisted of blood, obtained from a patient whose treatment included radiotherapy and nephrectomy. The CDR3 coding sequence is TGTGCCATCAGTGAATCCGGGGCGAAAGATACGCAGTATTTT. Translated, it gives CAISESGAKDTQYF.